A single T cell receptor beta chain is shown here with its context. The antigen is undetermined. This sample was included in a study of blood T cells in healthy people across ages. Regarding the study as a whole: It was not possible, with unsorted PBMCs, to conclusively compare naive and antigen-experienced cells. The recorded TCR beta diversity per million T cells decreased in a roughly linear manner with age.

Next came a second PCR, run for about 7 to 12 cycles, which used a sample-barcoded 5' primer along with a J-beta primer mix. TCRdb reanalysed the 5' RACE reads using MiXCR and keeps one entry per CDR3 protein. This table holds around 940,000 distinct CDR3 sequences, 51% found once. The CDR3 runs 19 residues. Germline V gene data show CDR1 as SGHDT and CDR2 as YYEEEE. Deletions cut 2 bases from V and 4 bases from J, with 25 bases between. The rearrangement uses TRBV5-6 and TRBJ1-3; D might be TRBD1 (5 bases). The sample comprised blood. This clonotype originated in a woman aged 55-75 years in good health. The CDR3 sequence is CASSFGDPGQRFAGNTIYF. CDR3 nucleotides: TGTGCCAGCAGCTTTGGGGACCCGGGTCAGCGTTTCGCGGGAAACACCATATATTTT.